This T cell receptor (beta chain) was recovered during a study of a mutant IDH1 vaccine in newly diagnosed glioma. Whole-study context: Vaccination began 4-6 weeks post radiotherapy alone, or with temozolomide cycles. Before enrollment, patients got radiotherapy alone, temozolomide alone, or mostly the combination.

This CDR3 is built from 14 residues. The germline CDR1 and CDR2 sequences are SEHNR and FQNEAQ (reference sequence). Trimming removed 5 bases from V and 3 bases from J; junction bases left unmatched: 7. This clone was seen just once. Its antigen remains unidentified. Sample time point: week 47, end of study. In every dose of vaccine, 300 ug of mutant IDH1 20-mer peptide was given alongside topical imiquimod. New WHO grade 3 or 4 astrocytomas that were IDH1-mutant and ATRX-lost had been found in donors. Measured with immunoSEQ multiplex PCR; TCRdb has only the in-frame clones, and not every one. The sample contains some 42,000 clones, approximately 82% of which appear only once.

This TCR derives from a man younger than 30 with glioma. Some clones in this sample may be carry-over from other donors' samples. This sample comprised PBMCs, obtained from a glioma patient whose treatment included an IDH1 peptide vaccine. This chain joins TRBV7-9 and TRBJ2-7, with 7 nucleotides matching TRBD2. The CDR3: CASSPSSGYYEQYF. The CDR3, as DNA: TGTGCCAGCAGCCCCTCTAGCGGCTACTACGAGCAGTACTTC.